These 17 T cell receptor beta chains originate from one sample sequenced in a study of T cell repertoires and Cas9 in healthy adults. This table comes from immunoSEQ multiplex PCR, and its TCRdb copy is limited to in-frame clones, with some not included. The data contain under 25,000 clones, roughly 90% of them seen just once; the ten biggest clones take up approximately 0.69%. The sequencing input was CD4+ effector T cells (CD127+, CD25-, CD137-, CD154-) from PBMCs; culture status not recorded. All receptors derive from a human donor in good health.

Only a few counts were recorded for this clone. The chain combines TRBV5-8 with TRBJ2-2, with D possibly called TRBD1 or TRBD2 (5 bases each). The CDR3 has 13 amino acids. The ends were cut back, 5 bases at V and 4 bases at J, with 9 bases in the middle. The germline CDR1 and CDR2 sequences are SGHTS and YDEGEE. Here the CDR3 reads CASRLRGTGELFF. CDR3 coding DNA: TGTGCCAGCAGGTTGAGGGGCACCGGGGAGCTGTTTTTT. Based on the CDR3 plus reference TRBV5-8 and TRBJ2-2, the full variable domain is EAGVTQSPTHLIKTRGQQATLRCSPISGHTSVYWYQQALGLGLQFLLWYDEGEERNRGNFPPRFSGRQFPNYSSELNVNALELEDSALYLCASRLRGTGELFFGEGSRLTVL.

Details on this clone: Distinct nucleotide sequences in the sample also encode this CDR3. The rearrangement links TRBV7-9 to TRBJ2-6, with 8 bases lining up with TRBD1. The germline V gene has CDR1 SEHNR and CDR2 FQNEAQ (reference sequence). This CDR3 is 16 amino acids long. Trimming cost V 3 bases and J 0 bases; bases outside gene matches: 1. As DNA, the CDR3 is TGTGCCAGCAGCTTCAGGGGGCGCTCTGGGGCCAACGTCCTGACTTTC. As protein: CASSFRGRSGANVLTF. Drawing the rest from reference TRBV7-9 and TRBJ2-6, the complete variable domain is DTGVSQNPRHKITKRGQNVTFRCDPISEHNRLYWYRQTLGQGPEFLTYFQNEAQLEKSRLLSDRFSAERPKGSFSTLEIQRTEQGDSAMYLCASSFRGRSGANVLTFGAGSRLTVL.

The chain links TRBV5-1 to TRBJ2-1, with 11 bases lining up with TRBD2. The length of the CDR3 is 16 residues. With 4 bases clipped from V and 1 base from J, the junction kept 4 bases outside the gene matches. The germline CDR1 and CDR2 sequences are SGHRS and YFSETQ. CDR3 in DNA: TGCGCCAGCAGCGCTCTAGCGGGGGGTTCCTACAATGAGCAGTTCTTC. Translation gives CASSALAGGSYNEQFF. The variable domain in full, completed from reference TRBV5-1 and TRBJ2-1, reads KAGVTQTPRYLIKTRGQQVTLSCSPISGHRSVSWYQQTPGQGLQFLFEYFSETQRNKGNFPGRFSGRQFSNSRSEMNVSTLELGDSALYLCASSALAGGSYNEQFFGPGTRLTVL.

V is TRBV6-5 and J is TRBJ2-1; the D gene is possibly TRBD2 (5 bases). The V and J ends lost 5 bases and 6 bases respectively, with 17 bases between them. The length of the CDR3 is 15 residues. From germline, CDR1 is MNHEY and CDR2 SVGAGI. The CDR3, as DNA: TGTGCCAGCAGTACCCCGGGCCCGGGATCCAATGAGCAGTTCTTC. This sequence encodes CASSTPGPGSNEQFF.

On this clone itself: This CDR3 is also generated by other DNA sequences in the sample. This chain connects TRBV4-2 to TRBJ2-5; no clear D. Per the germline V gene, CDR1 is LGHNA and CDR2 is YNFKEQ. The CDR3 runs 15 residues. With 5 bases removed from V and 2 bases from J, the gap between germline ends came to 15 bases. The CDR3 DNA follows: TGTGCCAGCAGCGCACGGGCGGTTGCGCAAGAGACCCAGTACTTC. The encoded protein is CASSARAVAQETQYF.

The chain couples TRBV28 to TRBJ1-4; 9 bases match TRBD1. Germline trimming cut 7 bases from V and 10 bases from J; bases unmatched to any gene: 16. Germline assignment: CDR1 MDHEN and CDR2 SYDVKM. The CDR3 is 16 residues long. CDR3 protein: CASNAPGQGRRGKLFF. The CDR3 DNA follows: TGTGCCAGCAATGCTCCGGGACAGGGTCGAAGGGGAAAACTGTTTTTT.

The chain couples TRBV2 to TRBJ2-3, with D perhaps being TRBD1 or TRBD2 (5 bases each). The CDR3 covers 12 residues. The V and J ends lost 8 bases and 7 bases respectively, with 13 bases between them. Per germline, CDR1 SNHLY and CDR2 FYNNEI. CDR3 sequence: CASGDGEHTQYF. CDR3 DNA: TGTGCCAGCGGGGACGGGGAGCATACGCAGTATTTT.

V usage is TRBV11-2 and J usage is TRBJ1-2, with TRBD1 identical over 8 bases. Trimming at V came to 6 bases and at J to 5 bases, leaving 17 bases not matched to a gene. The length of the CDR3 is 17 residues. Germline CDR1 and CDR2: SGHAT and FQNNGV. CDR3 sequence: CASSHIRRQGPDYGYTF. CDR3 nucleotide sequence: TGTGCCAGCAGTCATATTCGCCGACAGGGGCCCGATTATGGCTACACCTTC.

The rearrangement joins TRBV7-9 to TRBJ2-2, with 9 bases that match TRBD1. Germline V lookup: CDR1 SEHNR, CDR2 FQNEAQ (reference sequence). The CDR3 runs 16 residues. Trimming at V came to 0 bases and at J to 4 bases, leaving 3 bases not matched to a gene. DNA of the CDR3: TGTGCCAGCAGCTTAGCCTCGGGACAGGGCACCGGGGAGCTGTTTTTT. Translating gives CASSLASGQGTGELFF.

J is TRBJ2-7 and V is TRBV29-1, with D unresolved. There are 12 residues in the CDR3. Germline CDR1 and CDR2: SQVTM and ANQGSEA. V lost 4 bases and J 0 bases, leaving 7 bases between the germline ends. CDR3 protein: CSVVEASYEQYF. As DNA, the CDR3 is TGCAGCGTTGTCGAAGCCTCCTACGAGCAGTACTTC.

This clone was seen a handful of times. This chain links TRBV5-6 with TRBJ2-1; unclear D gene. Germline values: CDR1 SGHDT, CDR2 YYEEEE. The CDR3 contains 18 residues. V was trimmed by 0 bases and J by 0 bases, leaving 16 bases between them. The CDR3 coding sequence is TGTGCCAGCAGCTTGGCTGGTGGGGATCTAAGCTCCTACAATGAGCAGTTCTTC. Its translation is CASSLAGGDLSSYNEQFF. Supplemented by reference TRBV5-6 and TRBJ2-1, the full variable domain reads DAGVTQSPTHLIKTRGQQVTLRCSPKSGHDTVSWYQQALGQGPQFIFQYYEEEERQRGNFPDRFSGHQFPNYSSELNVNALLLGDSALYLCASSLAGGDLSSYNEQFFGPGTRLTVL.

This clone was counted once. The CDR3 DNA sequence: TGTGCCAGCAGCTTATTTAGCTTTCGACAGACGAACACTGAAGCTTTCTTT. Translation gives CASSLFSFRQTNTEAFF. The rearrangement joins TRBV11-2 to TRBJ1-1, with D possibly matching TRBD1 (5 bases). The CDR3 is 17 residues long. Trimming removed 2 bases from V and 1 base from J, with 17 bases in between. CDR1 is SGHAT and CDR2 is FQNNGV in the germline V gene.

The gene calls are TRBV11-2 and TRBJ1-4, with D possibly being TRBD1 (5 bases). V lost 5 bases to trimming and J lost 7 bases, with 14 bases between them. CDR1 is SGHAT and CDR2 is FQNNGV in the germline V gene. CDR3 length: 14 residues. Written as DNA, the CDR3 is TGTGCCAGCAGCCCTGGGGTCACAGGTGAAAAACTGTTTTTT. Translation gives CASSPGVTGEKLFF.

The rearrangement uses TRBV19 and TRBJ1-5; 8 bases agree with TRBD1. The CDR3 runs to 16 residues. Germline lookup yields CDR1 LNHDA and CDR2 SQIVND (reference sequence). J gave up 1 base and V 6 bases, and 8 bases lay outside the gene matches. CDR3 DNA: TGTGCCAGTAGCGCCACAGGGGGAGAGAGCAATCAGCCCCAGCATTTT. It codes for CASSATGGESNQPQHF.

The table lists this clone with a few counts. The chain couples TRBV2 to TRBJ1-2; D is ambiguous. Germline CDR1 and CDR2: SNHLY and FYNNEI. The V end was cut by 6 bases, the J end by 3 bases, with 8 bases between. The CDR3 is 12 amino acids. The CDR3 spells CASSPTDYGYTF. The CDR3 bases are TGTGCCAGCAGCCCGACGGACTATGGCTACACCTTC.

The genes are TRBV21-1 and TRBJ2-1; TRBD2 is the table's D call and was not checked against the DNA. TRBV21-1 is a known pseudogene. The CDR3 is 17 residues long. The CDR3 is CASSKVAGREYRSEQFF. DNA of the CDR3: TGTGCCAGCAGCAAAGTGGCTGGTAGGGAGTATCGAAGTGAGCAGTTCTTC.

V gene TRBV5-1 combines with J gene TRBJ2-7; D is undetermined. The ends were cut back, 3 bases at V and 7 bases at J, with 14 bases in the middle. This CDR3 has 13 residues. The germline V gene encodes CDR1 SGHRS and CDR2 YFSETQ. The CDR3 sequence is CASSSADLGEQYF. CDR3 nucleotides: TGCGCCAGCAGCTCTGCGGATTTAGGAGAGCAGTACTTC.